These 6 T cell receptor beta chains came from one sample sequenced in a study of blood T cell repertoires in COVID-19. Method: immunoSEQ multiplex PCR; TCRdb's copy keeps in-frame clones and lacks some. This table holds over 250,000 clones, 60% to 75% found once. Sequenced input: peripheral blood. All receptors derive from an elderly woman with acute or convalescent COVID-19.

In its sample, this clone was seen a few times. CDR3 sequence: CSVEDRGGNTIYF. CDR3 DNA sequence: TGCAGCGTTGAGGACAGGGGAGGAAACACCATATATTTT. V usage is TRBV29-1 and J usage is TRBJ1-3; 9 bases line up with TRBD1. V was pared by 3 bases and J by 4 bases, with 1 base of the junction left unmatched. CDR3 length equals 13 residues. Per germline, CDR1 SQVTM and CDR2 ANQGSEA.

Comment on this clone: Mismatch with germline at one junction end may stem from a read error. This chain links TRBV5-1 with TRBJ1-5; 9 nucleotides line up with TRBD1. CDR1 is SGHRS and CDR2 is YFSETQ in the germline V gene. The CDR3 is 14 residues long. The CDR3 region has the DNA TGCGCCAGCAGTTTGGACAGGGGTGGTCAGCCCCAGCATTTT. Translation: CASSLDRGGQPQHF. Drawing the rest from reference TRBV5-1 and TRBJ1-5, the complete variable domain is KAGVTQTPRYLIKTRGQQVTLSCSPISGHRSVSWYQQTPGQGLQFLFEYFSETQRNKGNFPGRFSGRQFSNSRSEMNVSTLELGDSALYLCASSLDRGGQPQHFGDGTRLSIL.

This clone appeared many times. This rearrangement joins TRBV27 to TRBJ2-7, with D possibly matching TRBD1 (5 bases). Germline V gene sequence: CDR1 MNHEY, CDR2 SMNVEV (reference sequence). Between the trimmed V and J ends, which lost 1 base and 2 bases, there was a span of 9 bases. The length of the CDR3 is 14 residues. The CDR3 here is CASSLWRQPYEQYF. CDR3 sequence (DNA): TGTGCCAGCAGTTTATGGAGACAGCCCTACGAGCAGTACTTC.

The V gene is TRBV7-9, the J gene TRBJ1-4; 11 bases map to TRBD1. Trimming at V came to 5 bases and at J to 8 bases, leaving 10 bases not matched to a gene. The length of the CDR3 is 16 residues. Germline CDR1 is SEHNR and CDR2 is FQNEAQ (reference sequence). The CDR3 nucleotides are TGTGCCAGCAGCCGCAATGTCGGACAGGGGGCGGAAAAACTGTTTTTT. Its translation is CASSRNVGQGAEKLFF.

This chain uses TRBV6-5 with TRBJ1-2; 7 bases line up with TRBD1. With V trimmed by 5 bases and J by 4 bases, 7 bases remained unmatched. The CDR3 contains 14 residues. The germline V gene has CDR1 MNHEY and CDR2 SVGAGI. CDR3 sequence: CASSPHRGGYGYTF. CDR3 sequence (DNA): TGTGCCAGCAGTCCCCACAGGGGCGGCTATGGCTACACCTTC.

The chain employs TRBV20-1 and TRBJ1-2, with D hard to call. The ends were cut back, 2 bases at V and 7 bases at J, with 8 bases in the middle. The CDR3 has 11 amino acids. Germline V lookup: CDR1 DFQATT, CDR2 SNEGSKA (reference sequence). The CDR3 coding sequence is TGCAGTGCTAGACAGAGGGTTGGCTACACCTTC. This sequence encodes CSARQRVGYTF.